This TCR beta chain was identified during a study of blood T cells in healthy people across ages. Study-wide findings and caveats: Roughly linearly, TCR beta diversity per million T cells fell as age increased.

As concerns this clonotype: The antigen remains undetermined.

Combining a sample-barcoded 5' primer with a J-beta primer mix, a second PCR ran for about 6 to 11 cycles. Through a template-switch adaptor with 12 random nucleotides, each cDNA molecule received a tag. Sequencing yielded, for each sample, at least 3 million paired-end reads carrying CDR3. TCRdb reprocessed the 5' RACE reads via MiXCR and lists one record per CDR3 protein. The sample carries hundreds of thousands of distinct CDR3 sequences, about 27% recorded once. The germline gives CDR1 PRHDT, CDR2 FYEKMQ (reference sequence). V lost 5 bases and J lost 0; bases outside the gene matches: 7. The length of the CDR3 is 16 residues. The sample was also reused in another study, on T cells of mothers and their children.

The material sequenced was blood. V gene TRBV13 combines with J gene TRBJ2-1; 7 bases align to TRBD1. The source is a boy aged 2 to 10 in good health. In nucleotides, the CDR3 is TGTGCCAGCAGCCCCTTGGGACAGCGCTCCTACAATGAGCAGTTCTTC. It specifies CASSPLGQRSYNEQFF.